The clone carrying this T cell receptor (beta chain) was recorded at least ten times. Its antigen is undetermined. This record comes from a study of T cells after yellow fever vaccination. Study context: Fractions with few cells were prepared using SMART-Seq v4 Ultra Low Input. Whole-study findings and limits: The study re-detected most primary-vaccination clones after the booster (around 96% CD4, approximately 87% CD8).

5'RACE template switching produced TCR cDNA carrying a universal primer site and UMIs. TCRdb used MiXCR to reprocess the 5' RACE reads, holding one entry per CDR3 protein. The top ten hold roughly 47% of the sample, which has some 120,000 distinct CDR3 sequences, roughly 15% seen once. This TCR derives from a man aged 18 to 30 who received the YFV17D yellow fever vaccine. Sequences were derived from CD8+ T cells sorted from PBMCs, sampled 5 days after the yellow fever booster vaccination.

The CDR3 region has the DNA TGTGCCAGCAGCTTAGTAGGTCGGAGCACAGATACGCAGTATTTT. Protein sequence: CASSLVGRSTDTQYF. The genes are TRBV7-6 and TRBJ2-3; no clear D. There are 15 residues in the CDR3. CDR1 is SGHVS, CDR2 FNYEAQ, per germline. Trimming cost V 1 base and J 0 bases, with 8 bases left between them. The full variable domain, completed using reference TRBV7-6 and TRBJ2-3, is GAGVSQSPRYKVTKRGQDVALRCDPISGHVSLYWYRQALGQGPEFLTYFNYEAQQDKSGLPNDRFSAERPEGSISTLTIQRTEQRDSAMYRCASSLVGRSTDTQYFGPGTRLTVL.